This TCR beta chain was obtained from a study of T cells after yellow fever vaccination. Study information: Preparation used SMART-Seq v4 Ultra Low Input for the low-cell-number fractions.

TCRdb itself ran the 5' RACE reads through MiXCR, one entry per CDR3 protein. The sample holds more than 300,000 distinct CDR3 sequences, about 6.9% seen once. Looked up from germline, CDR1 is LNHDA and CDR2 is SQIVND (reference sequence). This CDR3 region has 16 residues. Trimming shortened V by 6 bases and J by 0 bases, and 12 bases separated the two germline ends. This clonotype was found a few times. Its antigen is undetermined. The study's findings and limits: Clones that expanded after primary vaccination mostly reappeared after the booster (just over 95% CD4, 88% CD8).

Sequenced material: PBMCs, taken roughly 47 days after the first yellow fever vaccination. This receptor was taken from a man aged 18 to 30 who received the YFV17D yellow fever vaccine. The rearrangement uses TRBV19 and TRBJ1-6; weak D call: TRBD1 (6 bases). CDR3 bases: TGTGCCAGTAGAGGACAGTTCGGCTCCTATAATTCACCCCTCCACTTT. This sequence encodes CASRGQFGSYNSPLHF. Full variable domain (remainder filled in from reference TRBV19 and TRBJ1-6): DGGITQSPKYLFRKEGQNVTLSCEQNLNHDAMYWYRQDPGQGLRLIYYSQIVNDFQKGDIAEGYSVSREKKESFPLTVTSAQKNPTAFYLCASRGQFGSYNSPLHFGNGTRLTVT.